This T cell receptor beta chain was captured in a study of cytomegalovirus exposure and HLA in healthy donors. Background on the study: Unique TCRs from HLA-typed donors, 85 million to 100 million of them, were held in an early data release.

The PCR used 60 Vbeta and 13 Jbeta primers. Using immunoSEQ multiplex PCR, the repertoire was profiled, and TCRdb retains in-frame clones only, with some absent. Of fewer than 100,000 clones listed, more than 70% are singletons. The germline V gene encodes CDR1 MNHEY and CDR2 SMNVEV (reference sequence). V dropped 5 bases and J dropped 0; count of bases not matched to a gene: 9. The CDR3 consists of 16 residues. The source is a male donor in good health and CMV-seropositive. Sequenced material: PBMCs. This sequence joins TRBV27 and TRBJ1-1; TRBD1 matches at 7 bases. The CDR3 DNA reads as TGTGCCAGCAGTCTTCGACAGGGTCGGGTGAACACTGAAGCTTTCTTT. This translates into CASSLRQGRVNTEAFF.